These 32 T cell receptor beta chains originate from one sample sequenced in a study of cytomegalovirus exposure and HLA in healthy donors. The PCR used 60 Vbeta and 13 Jbeta primers. The table came from immunoSEQ multiplex PCR; TCRdb's copy has only in-frame clones and leaves some out. Altogether 150,000 or so clones are present, around 81% being singletons, with the ten largest covering roughly 5.3%. The sequenced sample consisted of PBMCs. The receptors here all came from a woman in her thirties or forties in good health and CMV-seropositive.

The rearrangement links TRBV11-3 to TRBJ2-7; a possible D gene is TRBD2 (5 bases). This CDR3 comprises 15 residues. The ends were cut back, 4 bases at V and 1 base at J, with 14 bases in the middle. Per the germline V gene, CDR1 is SGHNT and CDR2 is YENEEA. The CDR3 protein is CASSYPRGQSYEQYF. The CDR3 coding sequence is TGTGCCAGCAGCTACCCGCGCGGGCAATCCTACGAGCAGTACTTC.

The chain combines TRBV27 with TRBJ2-2; D remains unclear. The CDR3 sequence is 13 residues long. V gave up 2 bases and J gave up 5 bases, with 6 bases separating them. CDR1 is MNHEY and CDR2 is SMNVEV in the germline V gene (reference sequence). The CDR3 region is CASSLPVTGELFF. CDR3 nucleotides: TGTGCCAGCAGTTTACCGGTGACCGGGGAGCTGTTTTTT.

The chain is built from TRBV5-5 and TRBJ1-1, with D unresolved. The CDR3 totals 12 residues. Germline V gene sequence: CDR1 SGHKS, CDR2 YYEKEE (reference sequence). V was trimmed by 2 bases and J by 3 bases, leaving 5 bases between them. Here the CDR3 DNA reads TGTGCCAGCAGCTTACGAGACACTGAAGCTTTCTTT. Translated: CASSLRDTEAFF.

This clone was observed once. The CDR3 sequence is CASSLRDTGGETQYF. The CDR3 DNA sequence: TGTGCCAGCAGCTTACGCGACACAGGGGGAGAGACCCAGTACTTC. The chain recombines TRBV7-3 with TRBJ2-5; 8 bases map to TRBD1. Germline V lookup: CDR1 SGHTA, CDR2 FQGTGA. The V and J ends lost 2 bases and 4 bases, in that order; junction bases with no gene match: 6. The CDR3 consists of 15 residues.

This clone is termed medium-sized (0.01 to 0.1%). The rearrangement uses TRBV7-3 and TRBJ2-1; TRBD1 aligns across 7 bases. Trimming removed 4 bases from V and 9 bases from J; junction bases left unmatched: 3. This CDR3 comprises 12 residues. Germline loops: CDR1 SGHTA, CDR2 FQGTGA. The CDR3 DNA reads TGTGCCAGCAGCTCGACAGGGATTGAGCAGTTCTTC. Its translation: CASSSTGIEQFF.

This chain links TRBV7-3 with TRBJ2-1; 7 nucleotides line up with TRBD1. Germline CDR1 and CDR2: SGHTA and FQGTGA. With 3 bases clipped from V and 0 bases from J, the junction kept 8 bases outside the gene matches. CDR3 length: 17 amino acids. CDR3 region: CASSFDRVVGSYNEQFF. In DNA form, the CDR3 reads TGTGCCAGCAGCTTTGACAGGGTAGTGGGCTCCTACAATGAGCAGTTCTTC.

This chain connects TRBV10-3 to TRBJ1-1; a weak D match, TRBD1 (6 bases). Trimming removed 4 bases from V and 1 base from J, with 13 bases in between. CDR1 and CDR2 from the germline V gene are ENHRY and SYGVKD. The CDR3 runs to 15 residues. CDR3 DNA sequence: TGTGCCATCAGTGCAAGGACAGATCCGAACACTGAAGCTTTCTTT. Protein product: CAISARTDPNTEAFF.

This chain connects TRBV7-2 to TRBJ1-3; 7 nucleotides match TRBD1. CDR3 length: 16 residues. Trimming took 2 bases from V and 0 from J; bases not matched to a gene: 4. Germline V gene sequence: CDR1 SGHTA, CDR2 FQGNSA. The chain's CDR3 is CASSLMTGISGNTIYF. Here the CDR3 DNA reads TGTGCCAGCAGCTTAATGACAGGGATCTCTGGAAACACCATATATTTT.

The chain couples TRBV9 to TRBJ1-1, with no clear D. V shed 4 bases and J shed 2 bases, with 9 bases lying between them. Per the germline V gene, CDR1 is SGDLS and CDR2 is YYNGEE. CDR3 length: 13 amino acids. The CDR3 region is CASSLGENTEAFF. CDR3 nucleotide sequence: TGTGCCAGCAGCCTCGGGGAAAACACTGAAGCTTTCTTT.

This chain joins TRBV5-1 and TRBJ2-3; TRBD1 is a possible D gene (6 bases). This CDR3 is built from 13 residues. Between the trimmed V and J ends, which lost 5 bases and 3 bases, there was a span of 10 bases. CDR1 is SGHRS and CDR2 is YFSETQ in the germline V gene. CDR3 in amino acids: CASRPQGTDTQYF. The CDR3 region has the DNA TGCGCCAGCAGGCCTCAGGGGACAGATACGCAGTATTTT.

This clone was detected a few times. J is TRBJ1-2 and V is TRBV2; the D gene is possibly TRBD1 (6 bases). The V and J ends lost 4 bases and 0 bases respectively, with 15 bases between them. Germline CDR1 is SNHLY and CDR2 is FYNNEI. This CDR3 has 16 amino acids. The CDR3 reads CASSVAYRATNYGYTF. In DNA, the CDR3 is TGTGCCAGCAGTGTCGCGTACAGGGCGACTAACTATGGCTACACCTTC. Based on the CDR3 plus reference TRBV2 and TRBJ1-2, the full variable domain is EPEVTQTPSHQVTQMGQEVILRCVPISNHLYFYWYRQILGQKVEFLVSFYNNEISEKSEIFDDQFSVERPDGSNFTLKIRSTKLEDSAMYFCASSVAYRATNYGYTFGSGTRLTVV.

The rearrangement links TRBV5-1 to TRBJ1-2, with TRBD1 matching over 7 bases. Germline V gene sequence: CDR1 SGHRS, CDR2 YFSETQ. CDR3 size: 14 residues. Losses at the gene ends were 0 bases for V and 4 bases for J; bases not matched to a gene: 3. DNA for the CDR3: TGCGCCAGCAGCTTGGAGGGGGCCCTCTATGGCTACACCTTC. Its protein product is CASSLEGALYGYTF.

The genes are TRBV5-1 and TRBJ2-3, with 12 bases identical to TRBD2. Trimming removed 0 bases from V and 0 bases from J; junction bases left unmatched: 2. Germline assignment: CDR1 SGHRS and CDR2 YFSETQ. The CDR3 sequence is 17 residues long. CDR3 region: CASSLGTSGTSTDTQYF. In nucleotides, the CDR3 is TGCGCCAGCAGCTTGGGGACTAGCGGGACTAGCACAGATACGCAGTATTTT.

This chain links TRBV30 with TRBJ2-7, with D possibly matching TRBD2 (5 bases). This CDR3 is built from 13 residues. Trimming stripped 6 bases from V and 5 bases from J, with 17 bases between. Germline values: CDR1 GTSNPN, CDR2 SVGIG (reference sequence). The CDR3: CACRAVLHHEQYF. For the CDR3, the DNA is TGTGCCTGCCGAGCGGTCCTCCACCACGAGCAGTACTTC.

On this clone itself: The identical CDR3 is also encoded by other nucleotide sequences in the sample. This chain connects TRBV7-9 to TRBJ1-1; D perhaps matches TRBD1 (5 bases). V lost 6 bases, J lost 2 bases, and 10 bases lay in between. Germline CDR1 is SEHNR and CDR2 is FQNEAQ (reference sequence). The CDR3 has 13 amino acids. The CDR3 nucleotides are TGTGCCAGCAGTCTTCAGGGTAACACTGAAGCTTTCTTT. Translation: CASSLQGNTEAFF.

The V gene is TRBV28, the J gene TRBJ2-1; maybe TRBD1 (5 bases). CDR1 is MDHEN, CDR2 SYDVKM, per germline. The CDR3 contains 13 residues. Trimming shortened V by 4 bases and J by 4 bases, and 8 bases separated the two germline ends. CDR3 nucleotides: TGTGCCAGCAGTTACGACAGATACAATGAGCAGTTCTTC. Its translation: CASSYDRYNEQFF.

This chain links TRBV6-4 with TRBJ1-5, with D perhaps TRBD1 (6 bases). V dropped 9 bases and J dropped 3 bases, with 12 bases sitting between them. Germline V CDR1 and CDR2: MRHNA, SNTAGT. The CDR3 loop spans 13 amino acids. The CDR3 DNA sequence: TGTGCCAGTTCGGCAGGGGACAATCAGCCCCAGCATTTT. The encoded protein is CASSAGDNQPQHF.

The V and J genes are TRBV19 and TRBJ1-5, with D tentatively TRBD1 (5 bases). CDR3 length equals 16 residues. Trimming removed 3 bases from V and 7 bases from J, with 19 bases in between. Germline assignment: CDR1 LNHDA and CDR2 SQIVND (reference sequence). The CDR3 region has the DNA TGTGCCAGTAGTATGCCGGGGGTCCTGGCCAGGCAGCCCCAGCATTTT. This sequence encodes CASSMPGVLARQPQHF.

The V gene is TRBV5-1, the J gene TRBJ2-2, with 8 positions matching TRBD1. J lost 0 bases, V lost 4 bases, and 8 bases had no gene match. This CDR3 is 17 amino acids long. From germline, CDR1 is SGHRS and CDR2 YFSETQ. The CDR3 DNA is TGCGCCAGCAGCGGGACCGGGACAGGAACGAACACCGGGGAGCTGTTTTTT. Its protein product is CASSGTGTGTNTGELFF.

This chain uses TRBV30 with TRBJ1-6; 9 nucleotides agree with TRBD1. CDR3 length: 15 amino acids. Germline loops: CDR1 GTSNPN, CDR2 SVGIG (reference sequence). V shed 3 bases and J 10 bases; nucleotides not matched to a gene: 10. The CDR3 DNA follows: TGTGCCTGGAGGCAGACAACAGGGGGCAAGTCACCCCTCCACTTT. It translates to CAWRQTTGGKSPLHF.

The chain uses TRBV10-3 and TRBJ2-1; D is uncertain. This CDR3 spans 12 amino acids. V was clipped by 3 bases and J by 15 bases, with 15 bases between them. Germline loops: CDR1 ENHRY, CDR2 SYGVKD. The CDR3 region has the DNA TGTGCCATCAGTGACTCCGACTCGTCCCGGTTCTTC. Translating gives CAISDSDSSRFF.

This clone is a singleton in its sample. This chain uses TRBV6-6 with TRBJ1-1; D is unresolved. Germline CDR1 and CDR2: MNHNY and SVGAGI (reference sequence). Trimming stripped 8 bases from V and 8 bases from J, with 18 bases between. This CDR3 is built from 13 residues. The CDR3 spells CASRRRLVIEAFF. The DNA of the CDR3 is TGTGCCAGCCGACGGAGACTGGTGATAGAAGCTTTCTTT.

The rearrangement links TRBV5-1 to TRBJ2-3; D is undetermined. V shed 0 bases and J shed 4 bases, with 9 bases lying between them. The CDR3 is 14 residues long. Germline CDR1 is SGHRS and CDR2 is YFSETQ. CDR3 amino acids: CASSLGASPDTQYF. CDR3 DNA: TGCGCCAGCAGCTTGGGGGCGAGCCCAGATACGCAGTATTTT.

The chain has TRBV11-2 and TRBJ2-5; 7 nucleotides agree with TRBD2. The CDR3 has 15 amino acids. V lost 8 bases, J lost 2 bases, and 11 bases stayed unmatched. CDR1 and CDR2 (germline): SGHAT, FQNNGV. CDR3 DNA: TGTGCCAGCCAAATCGGGGGAGGGCTTCAAGAGACCCAGTACTTC. Its translation: CASQIGGGLQETQYF.

V gene TRBV6-1 combines with J gene TRBJ2-6, with D perhaps matching TRBD1 (5 bases). The V gene lost 5 bases and the J gene lost 2 bases, with 10 bases spanning the gap. This CDR3 region has 15 residues. Per germline, CDR1 MNHNS and CDR2 SASEGT. CDR3 region: CASSIMTAGANVLTF. The DNA for the CDR3 is TGTGCCAGCAGTATTATGACAGCTGGGGCCAACGTCCTGACTTTC.

V and J are TRBV2 and TRBJ2-1, with D perhaps TRBD2 (6 bases). Trimming left V 4 bases short and J 0 bases short, with 19 bases between. The CDR3 length is 18 residues. Germline V gene sequence: CDR1 SNHLY, CDR2 FYNNEI. The CDR3 DNA reads TGTGCCAGCAGTGTGTATGGGGGGAAAGTAATCTCCTACAATGAGCAGTTCTTC. The encoded protein is CASSVYGGKVISYNEQFF.

V is TRBV18 and J is TRBJ2-3, with D maybe TRBD2 (6 bases). Trimming shortened V by 6 bases and J by 2 bases, and 18 bases separated the two germline ends. CDR3 length: 16 residues. CDR1 is KGHSH and CDR2 is LQKENI in the germline V gene. CDR3 in amino acids: CASSRLGAGLTDTQYF. CDR3 bases: TGTGCCAGCTCCCGTCTTGGGGCGGGACTCACAGATACGCAGTATTTT. Looking up the rest from reference TRBV18 and TRBJ2-3 gives the full variable domain: NAGVMQNPRHLVRRRGQEARLRCSPMKGHSHVYWYRQLPEEGLKFMVYLQKENIIDESGMPKERFSAEFPKEGPSILRIQQVVRGDSAAYFCASSRLGAGLTDTQYFGPGTRLTVL.

This chain joins TRBV5-1 and TRBJ2-1, with 7 bases fitting TRBD2. The germline V gene has CDR1 SGHRS and CDR2 YFSETQ. V was pared by 0 bases and J by 8 bases, with 2 bases of the junction left unmatched. The CDR3 contains 13 residues. CDR3 DNA: TGCGCCAGCAGCTTGGGTCGGGAGGATGAGCAGTTCTTC. Residues: CASSLGREDEQFF.

The CDR3 loop reads CASSIGASGRVGGELFF. In DNA form, the CDR3 reads TGTGCCAGTAGTATAGGTGCTAGCGGGAGGGTCGGCGGGGAGCTGTTTTTT. The genes are TRBV19 and TRBJ2-2; 12 bases map to TRBD2. With 1 base clipped from V and 7 bases from J, the junction kept 7 bases outside the gene matches. The CDR3 spans 17 residues. CDR1 LNHDA and CDR2 SQIVND come from the germline V gene (reference sequence).

The chain combines TRBV30 with TRBJ2-3; the match to TRBD1 covers 7 bases. Germline V gene data show CDR1 as GTSNPN and CDR2 as SVGIG (reference sequence). V dropped 4 bases and J dropped 5; count of bases not matched to a gene: 3. This CDR3 is built from 12 residues. The CDR3 loop is CAWKQGKDTQYF. CDR3 DNA sequence: TGTGCCTGGAAACAGGGGAAAGATACGCAGTATTTT.

This clone was seen a handful of times. Other DNA variants within this sample encode the same CDR3. The chain uses TRBV30 and TRBJ2-1; the match to TRBD2 covers 13 bases. The V and J ends lost 2 bases and 8 bases, in that order; junction bases with no gene match: 6. The CDR3 is made up of 15 amino acids. Germline CDR1 and CDR2: GTSNPN and SVGIG (reference sequence). CDR3 DNA: TGTGCCTGGAGTCGCGGACTAGCGGGGGTCGATGAGCAGTTCTTC. As protein: CAWSRGLAGVDEQFF. The complete variable domain, with remaining parts taken from reference TRBV30 and TRBJ2-1, reads SQTIHQWPATLVQPVGSPLSLECTVEGTSNPNLYWYRQAAGRGLQLLFYSVGIGQISSEVPQNLSASRPQDRQFILSSKKLLLSDSGFYLCAWSRGLAGVDEQFFGPGTRLTVL.

The V call is TRBV30, the J call TRBJ2-3; D possibly corresponds to TRBD2 (6 bases). The germline gives CDR1 GTSNPN, CDR2 SVGIG (reference sequence). The V end lost 4 bases, the J end lost 2 bases, and 16 bases lay between the germline ends. CDR3 length equals 15 residues. The CDR3 is CAWTNFGGITDTQYF. Written as DNA, the CDR3 is TGTGCCTGGACCAACTTTGGAGGGATCACAGATACGCAGTATTTT.